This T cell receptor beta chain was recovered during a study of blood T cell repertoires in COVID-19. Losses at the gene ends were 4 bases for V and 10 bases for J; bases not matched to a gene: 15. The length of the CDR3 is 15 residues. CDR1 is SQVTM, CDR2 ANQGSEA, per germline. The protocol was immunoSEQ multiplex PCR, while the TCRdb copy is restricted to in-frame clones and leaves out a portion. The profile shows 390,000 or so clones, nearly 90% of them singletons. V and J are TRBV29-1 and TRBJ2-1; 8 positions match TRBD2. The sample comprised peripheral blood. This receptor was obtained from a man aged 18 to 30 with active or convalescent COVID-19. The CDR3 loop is CSVGDGSAGGIEQFF. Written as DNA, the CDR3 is TGCAGCGTTGGGGACGGGAGCGCGGGAGGAATCGAGCAGTTCTTC.